The 5 T cell receptor beta chains presented below share a single source sample, sequenced in a study of blood T cell repertoires in COVID-19. The repertoire was sequenced with immunoSEQ multiplex PCR; TCRdb's copy has only in-frame clones and lacks some. The sample records a few hundred thousand clones, about four fifths being singletons. The sequenced sample consisted of peripheral blood. The source of these receptors is a man aged 25 to 40 who had recovered from COVID-19.

CDR3 residues: CASSERWAGSNEQFF. The CDR3 DNA reads TGTGCCAGCAGTGAACGTTGGGCCGGCAGCAATGAGCAGTTCTTC. V and J are TRBV2 and TRBJ2-1; D is unclear. The germline gives CDR1 SNHLY, CDR2 FYNNEI. Trimming left V 2 bases short and J 6 bases short, with 14 bases between. CDR3 length equals 15 residues.

V usage is TRBV5-5 and J usage is TRBJ1-4; 8 bases line up with TRBD1. The length of the CDR3 is 14 residues. Germline CDR1 is SGHKS and CDR2 is YYEKEE (reference sequence). J lost 7 bases, V lost 2 bases, and 4 bases had no gene match. The CDR3 region has the DNA TGTGCCAGCAGCTTCAGGGGGCTTGGTGAAAAACTGTTTTTT. It yields the protein CASSFRGLGEKLFF.

This clone was found once. The chain uses TRBV5-8 and TRBJ2-3; 9 nucleotides agree with TRBD2. The V gene end was trimmed by 2 bases and the J gene end by 2 bases; junction bases not matched to a gene: 3. Germline values: CDR1 SGHTS, CDR2 YDEGEE. The CDR3 spans 15 residues. Here the CDR3 reads CASSFIAGVTDTQYF. The CDR3, as DNA: TGTGCCAGCAGCTTCATAGCGGGGGTCACAGATACGCAGTATTTT.

The chain is built from TRBV19 and TRBJ2-5; TRBD2 matches 11 bases. The CDR3 loop spans 16 amino acids. Germline-derived CDR1 and CDR2 are LNHDA and SQIVND (reference sequence). The J segment lost 3 bases and the V segment lost 5 bases, leaving 8 bases of the junction unmatched. The DNA for the CDR3 is TGTGCCAGTAGTGCCAGACTAGCGGGGTTTGAAGAGACCCAGTACTTC. Translated: CASSARLAGFEETQYF.

The chain is built from TRBV7-8 and TRBJ2-5; D gene uncertain. Germline V gives CDR1 SGHVS, CDR2 FQNEAQ. The CDR3 has 14 amino acids. V lost 5 bases and J 2 bases, leaving 12 bases between the germline ends. The CDR3 DNA reads as TGTGCCAGCAGCAGTTATGGCCAACAAGAGACCCAGTACTTC. This sequence encodes CASSSYGQQETQYF.